Shown below are 6 T cell receptor beta chains from a single sample sequenced in a study of glioma-infiltrating T cells after dendritic cell vaccination. Repertoires were generated with immunoSEQ multiplex PCR, while TCRdb's copy carries only in-frame clones and drops some. The table shows roughly 60,000 clones, with approximately 83% occurring only once. Specified time point: after dendritic cell vaccination, including at tumor progression/relapse. Sample: blood, taken after dendritic cell vaccination. The origin of the receptors is a human donor with glioblastoma.

The CDR3 loop reads CASSEFGPREPQHF. The CDR3 coding sequence is TGTGCCAGCAGTGAATTTGGCCCCCGGGAGCCCCAGCATTTT. The chain couples TRBV6-1 to TRBJ1-5; D is unclear. Germline V gene data show CDR1 as MNHNS and CDR2 as SASEGT. The CDR3 runs 14 residues. Trimming left V 2 bases short and J 8 bases short, with 13 bases between.

The chain has TRBV4-1 and TRBJ2-7, with D possibly TRBD1 on 6 matching bases. The CDR3 has 13 amino acids. Trimming cost V 3 bases and J 2 bases, with 8 bases left between them. The germline V gene encodes CDR1 MGHRA and CDR2 YSYEKL. The CDR3 sequence: CASSQDRAYEQYF. CDR3 nucleotides: TGCGCCAGCAGCCAGGACAGAGCCTACGAGCAGTACTTC.

The chain joins TRBV6-1 to TRBJ1-2; 8 nucleotides agree with TRBD1. The CDR3 loop spans 14 amino acids. The junction had 9 bases not matched to a gene; V was cut back by 8 bases and J by 4 bases. Germline V lookup: CDR1 MNHNS, CDR2 SASEGT. CDR3 region: CASGETGEIYGYTF. The CDR3 nucleotides read TGTGCCAGCGGGGAGACAGGGGAGATCTATGGCTACACCTTC.

In DNA form, the CDR3 reads TGTGCCAGCAGCTCTTCTAATGGGGGGTTCGGGGAGCTGTTTTTT. Translating it yields CASSSSNGGFGELFF. J is TRBJ2-2 and V is TRBV7-2; a possible D gene is TRBD2 (6 bases). CDR1 is SGHTA, CDR2 FQGNSA, per germline. This CDR3 region has 15 residues. V was cut by 4 bases and J by 7 bases, with 16 bases left in between.

The V call is TRBV29-1, the J call TRBJ1-2, with D tentatively TRBD1 (6 bases). Germline-derived CDR1 and CDR2 are SQVTM and ANQGSEA. Trimming cost V 6 bases and J 5 bases, with 13 bases left between them. The length of the CDR3 is 12 residues. CDR3 loop: CSVGGAVYGYTF. In nucleotides, the CDR3 is TGCAGCGTCGGGGGGGCGGTGTATGGCTACACCTTC.

This chain links TRBV7-3 with TRBJ1-1; D possibly corresponds to TRBD1 (5 bases). The CDR3 is made up of 15 amino acids. V lost 5 bases and J 4 bases, leaving 17 bases between the germline ends. Germline V gene data show CDR1 as SGHTA and CDR2 as FQGTGA. The CDR3 here is CASSETGREGTEAFF. The CDR3 DNA is TGTGCCAGCAGCGAGACTGGCAGGGAAGGCACTGAAGCTTTCTTT. Together with reference TRBV7-3 and TRBJ1-1, the CDR3 gives the full variable domain: GAGVSQTPSNKVTEKGKYVELRCDPISGHTALYWYRQSLGQGPEFLIYFQGTGAADDSGLPNDRFFAVRPEGSVSTLKIQRTERGDSAVYLCASSETGREGTEAFFGQGTRLTVV.